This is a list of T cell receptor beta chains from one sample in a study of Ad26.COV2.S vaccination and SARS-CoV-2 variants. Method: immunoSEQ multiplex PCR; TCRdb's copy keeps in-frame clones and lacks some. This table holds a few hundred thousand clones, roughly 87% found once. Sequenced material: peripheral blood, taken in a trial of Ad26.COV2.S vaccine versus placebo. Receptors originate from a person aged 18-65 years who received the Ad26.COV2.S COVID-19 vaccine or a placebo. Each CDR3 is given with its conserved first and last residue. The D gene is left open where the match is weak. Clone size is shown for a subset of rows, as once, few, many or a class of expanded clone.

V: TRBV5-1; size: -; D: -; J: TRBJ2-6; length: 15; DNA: TGCGCCAGCAGCTTGGACCTCTCTGGGGCCAACGTCCTGACTTTC; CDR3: CASSLDLSGANVLTF
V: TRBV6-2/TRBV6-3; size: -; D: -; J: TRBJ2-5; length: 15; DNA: TGTGCCAGCAGCGCTCCTGGGGGGTACCAAGAGACCCAGTACTTC; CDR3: CASSAPGGYQETQYF
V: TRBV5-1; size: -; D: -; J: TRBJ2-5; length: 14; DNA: TGCGCCAGCAGCTTGGCCGGGTCGGAAGAGACCCAGTACTTC; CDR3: CASSLAGSEETQYF
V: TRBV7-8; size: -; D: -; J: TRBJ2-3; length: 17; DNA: TGTGCCAGCAGCCCGAATTTCGGGGACAATCGAGTGAATACGCAGTATTTT; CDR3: CASSPNFGDNRVNTQYF
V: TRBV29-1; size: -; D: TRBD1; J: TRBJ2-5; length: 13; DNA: TGCAGCGTTGACAGGGGGCTGGGGGAGACCCAGTACTTC; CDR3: CSVDRGLGETQYF
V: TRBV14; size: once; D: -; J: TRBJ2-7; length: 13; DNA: TGTGCCAGCAGCCAAGACAGGGGTAGCGAGCAGTACTTC; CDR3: CASSQDRGSEQYF
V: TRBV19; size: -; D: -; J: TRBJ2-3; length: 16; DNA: TGTGCCAGTAGTGGAAACAGGTTGAGTAACACAGATACGCAGTATTTT; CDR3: CASSGNRLSNTDTQYF
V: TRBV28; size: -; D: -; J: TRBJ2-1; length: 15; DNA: TGTGCCAGCAGTTTCTCACTAGCCCTCTACAATGAGCAGTTCTTC; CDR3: CASSFSLALYNEQFF
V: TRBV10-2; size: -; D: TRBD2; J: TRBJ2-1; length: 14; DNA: TGCGCCAGCCGCCGGAGTAGCGGGAGCTATGAGCAGTTCTTC; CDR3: CASRRSSGSYEQFF
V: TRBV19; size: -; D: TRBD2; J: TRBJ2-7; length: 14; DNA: TGTGCCAGTAGCCAGACTAGCGGGATCTACGAGCAGTACTTC; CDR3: CASSQTSGIYEQYF
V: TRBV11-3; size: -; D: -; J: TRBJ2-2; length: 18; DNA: TGTGCCAGCAGCTTAACTACTATCCTGGGGAGTATTTCCGGGGAGCTGTTTTTT; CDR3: CASSLTTILGSISGELFF
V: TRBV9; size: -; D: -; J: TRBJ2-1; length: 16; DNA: TGTGCCAGCAGCGTAGTCCGAGGGGGATCCTACAATGAGCAGTTCTTC; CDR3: CASSVVRGGSYNEQFF
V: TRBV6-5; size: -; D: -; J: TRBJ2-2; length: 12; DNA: TGTGCCACCCCCCGTGAAGCCGGGGAGCTGTTTTTT; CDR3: CATPREAGELFF
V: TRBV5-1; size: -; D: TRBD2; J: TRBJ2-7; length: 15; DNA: TGCGCCAGCAGTCCAACGGGACTAGCGGGCTACGAGCAGTACTTC; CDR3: CASSPTGLAGYEQYF
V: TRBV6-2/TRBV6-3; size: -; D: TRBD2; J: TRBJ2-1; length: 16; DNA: TGTGCCAGCAGTTCCCCTACTAGCGGGGCGGTCCATGAGCAGTTCTTC; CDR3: CASSSPTSGAVHEQFF
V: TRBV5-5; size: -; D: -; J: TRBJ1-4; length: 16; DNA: TGTGCCAGCAGCTTGGGGTGGGGGGCTTTAAATGAAAAACTGTTTTTT; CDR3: CASSLGWGALNEKLFF
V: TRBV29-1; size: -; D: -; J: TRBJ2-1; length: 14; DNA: TGCAGCTCTCCGGTGGCCGGGGGCTACAATGAGCAGTTCTTC; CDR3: CSSPVAGGYNEQFF
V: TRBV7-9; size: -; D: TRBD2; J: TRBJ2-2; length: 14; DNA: TGTGCCAGCAGCCCCGCGGGGGTCACCGGGGAGCTGTTTTTT; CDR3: CASSPAGVTGELFF
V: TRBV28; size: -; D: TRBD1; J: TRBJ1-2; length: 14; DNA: TGTGCCAGTCTGGGGGGACAGGGATTCTATGGCTACACCTTC; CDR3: CASLGGQGFYGYTF
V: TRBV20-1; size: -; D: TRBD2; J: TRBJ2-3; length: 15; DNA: TGCAGTGCCAGTCCGCTAGCGGGAGTTACAGATACGCAGTATTTT; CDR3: CSASPLAGVTDTQYF
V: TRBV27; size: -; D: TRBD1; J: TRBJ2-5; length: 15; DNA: TGTGCCAGCAGTTTGGACAGGGGGCCGCAAGAGACCCAGTACTTC; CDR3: CASSLDRGPQETQYF
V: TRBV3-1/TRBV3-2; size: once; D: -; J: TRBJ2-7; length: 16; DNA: TGTGCCAGCAGCCAAGAATGGGGGCAAGAGAAGGACGAGCAGTACTTC; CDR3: CASSQEWGQEKDEQYF
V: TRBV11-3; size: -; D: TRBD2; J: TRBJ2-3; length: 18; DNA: TGTGCCAGCAGCTCTGGGACTAGCGCGGAAGCTAGCACAGATACGCAGTATTTT; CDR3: CASSSGTSAEASTDTQYF
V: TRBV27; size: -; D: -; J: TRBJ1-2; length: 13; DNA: TGTGCCAGCAGTTTTTCAGTCGAGGATGGCTACACCTTC; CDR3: CASSFSVEDGYTF
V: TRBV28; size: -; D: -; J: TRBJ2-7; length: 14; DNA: TGTGCCAGCAGTTTCGGGGGACGGCGTATCGAGCAGTACTTC; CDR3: CASSFGGRRIEQYF
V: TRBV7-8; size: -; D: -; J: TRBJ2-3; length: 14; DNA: TGTGCCAGCAGCTTTTCCGCCCGAGGTGATACGCAGTATTTT; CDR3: CASSFSARGDTQYF
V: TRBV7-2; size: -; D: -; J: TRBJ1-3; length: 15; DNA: TGTGCCAGCAGCTTACAGGGTAGTGCAGGAAACACCATATATTTT; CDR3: CASSLQGSAGNTIYF
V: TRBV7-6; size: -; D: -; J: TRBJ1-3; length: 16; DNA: TGTGCCAGCAGCTTAGCGGACAGCCTCTCTGGAAACACCATATATTTT; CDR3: CASSLADSLSGNTIYF
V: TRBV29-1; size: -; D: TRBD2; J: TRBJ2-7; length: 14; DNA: TGCAGCGTATATTCCGGGACTAGCTTCTACGAGCAGTACTTC; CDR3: CSVYSGTSFYEQYF
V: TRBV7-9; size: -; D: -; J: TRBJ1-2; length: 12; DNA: TGTGCCAGCAGCGAACAGCGATATGGCTACACCTTC; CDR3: CASSEQRYGYTF
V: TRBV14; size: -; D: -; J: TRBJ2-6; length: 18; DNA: TGTGCCAGCAGCCAGCGTCCCAAAACCATCTCTGGGGCCAACGTCCTGACTTTC; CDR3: CASSQRPKTISGANVLTF